This T cell receptor beta chain was captured in a study of memory CD8 T cells in hepatitis C reinfection. Whole-study context: Late/post reinfection sampling occurred 12 to 24 weeks after detected reinfection.

Measured with immunoSEQ multiplex PCR; TCRdb has only the in-frame clones, and not every one. The sample lists some 5,000 clones; over 80% were seen once. The sample's time point: late/post reinfection, 12 to 24 weeks after detection. The sorted cells went straight to TCR sequencing with no prior in vitro expansion. Control naive CD8 T cells came from a couple of donors at all three reinfection time points. General study points: Four to six donors were too few for definitive public clonotype conclusions.

With respect to this clone: The antigen is unknown.

The CDR3 has 11 residues. Germline V gene sequence: CDR1 MNHNY, CDR2 SVGAGI (reference sequence). Trimming cost V 2 bases and J 4 bases, with 3 bases left between them. J is TRBJ2-7 and V is TRBV6-6; no reliable D call. The specimen was naive CD8+ T cells sorted from blood. The receptor comes from a man aged 50 to 60 with hepatitis C virus infection. The CDR3 spells CASSYRYEQYF. For the CDR3, the DNA is TGTGCCAGCAGTTACCGGTACGAGCAGTACTTC.